These 9 T cell receptor beta chains were sequenced from one sample in a study of blood T cell repertoires in COVID-19. The repertoire was sequenced with immunoSEQ multiplex PCR; TCRdb's copy has only in-frame clones and lacks some. The data hold about 69,000 clones, with approximately 86% observed a single time. The specimen was peripheral blood. Source of these receptors: a man between 35 and 55 years old with COVID-19, enrolled during active disease.

The chain employs TRBV30 and TRBJ2-3; 13 positions match TRBD2. The CDR3 is 17 amino acids. The germline CDR1 and CDR2 sequences are GTSNPN and SVGIG (reference sequence). J gave up 1 base and V 2 bases, and 6 bases lay outside the gene matches. Here the CDR3 DNA reads TGTGCCTGGAGTTCCGGGACTAGCGGGACCCGCACAGATACGCAGTATTTT. This codes for CAWSSGTSGTRTDTQYF.

The V gene is TRBV13, the J gene TRBJ1-2; the match to TRBD1 covers 7 bases. Germline values: CDR1 PRHDT, CDR2 FYEKMQ (reference sequence). CDR3 size: 15 residues. V shed 1 base and J 8 bases; nucleotides not matched to a gene: 10. The CDR3 sequence is CASSLAAATGIGYTF. CDR3 nucleotides: TGTGCCAGCAGCTTAGCCGCTGCGACAGGGATAGGCTACACCTTC.

The gene calls are TRBV2 and TRBJ2-3; the match to TRBD2 covers 7 bases. CDR1 is SNHLY and CDR2 is FYNNEI in the germline V gene. The ends lost 5 bases at V and 2 bases at J; junction bases unmatched: 7. The CDR3 totals 15 residues. This CDR3 is CASSPASGPTDTQYF. The CDR3 DNA sequence: TGTGCCAGCAGTCCCGCTAGCGGTCCCACAGATACGCAGTATTTT.

The chain employs TRBV6-5 and TRBJ2-5; possible D gene TRBD2, 5 bases. The CDR3 length is 15 residues. CDR1 and CDR2 (germline): MNHEY, SVGAGI. V was clipped by 5 bases and J by 5 bases, with 18 bases between them. This chain's CDR3 is CASSNRELLGETQYF. The CDR3 region has the DNA TGTGCCAGCAGTAATCGGGAACTTTTGGGGGAGACCCAGTACTTC.

The V gene is TRBV10-3, the J gene TRBJ2-7; D perhaps matches TRBD2 (6 bases). Per germline, CDR1 ENHRY and CDR2 SYGVKD. The CDR3 runs to 14 residues. Trimming pared 7 bases from V and 5 bases from J, leaving 18 bases between. The CDR3 spells CAINPGTLPDEQYF. The CDR3, as DNA: TGTGCCATCAACCCCGGGACTCTCCCGGACGAGCAGTACTTC.

J is TRBJ1-2 and V is TRBV30; 9 nucleotides agree with TRBD1. V was clipped by 5 bases and J by 4 bases; unmatched bases: 5. Germline lookup yields CDR1 GTSNPN and CDR2 SVGIG (reference sequence). The CDR3 consists of 13 residues. Here the CDR3 reads CAWDQQGAYGYTF. Here the CDR3 DNA reads TGTGCCTGGGATCAACAGGGGGCCTATGGCTACACCTTC.

The chain links TRBV30 to TRBJ2-6; 8 bases are shared with TRBD1. Germline CDR1 and CDR2: GTSNPN and SVGIG (reference sequence). This CDR3 spans 16 amino acids. V shed 3 bases and J 1 base; nucleotides not matched to a gene: 5. DNA of the CDR3: TGTGCCTGGAGCCTGACAGGGGTTTCTGGGGCCAACGTCCTGACTTTC. Its protein is CAWSLTGVSGANVLTF.

The CDR3 here is CASSLGQGEETQYF. The CDR3 bases are TGTGCCAGCAGCTTAGGGCAAGGGGAAGAGACCCAGTACTTC. The chain employs TRBV11-2 and TRBJ2-5; D may be TRBD1 (5 bases). V was clipped by 1 base and J by 3 bases, with 9 bases between them. Germline lookup yields CDR1 SGHAT and CDR2 FQNNGV. The length of the CDR3 is 14 residues.

This CDR3 is CASTPRGGSGYTF. DNA for the CDR3: TGTGCCAGTACCCCGAGGGGGGGGTCGGGCTACACCTTC. J is TRBJ1-2 and V is TRBV19; possible D gene TRBD1, 6 bases. The V gene lost 7 bases and the J gene lost 8 bases, with 17 bases spanning the gap. Germline CDR1 is LNHDA and CDR2 is SQIVND (reference sequence). This CDR3 spans 13 amino acids.